One TCR beta chain is described in this entry. This entry is derived from a study of blood T cell repertoires in COVID-19. About the research overall: Samples taken during acute and convalescent COVID-19 were collected in the United States, Italy and Spain. In each case, the material was cDNA or gDNA derived from T cells, B-cell-depleted T cells, or PBMCs.

Per the original methods: Reference gene primer amplification in the assay estimated nucleated cell counts. Sequenced by immunoSEQ multiplex PCR; TCRdb stores in-frame clones only, minus some. V, J and clone size reflect that table, while D and trimming were determined from the DNA. Of 30,000 or so clones listed, roughly 87% are singletons. CDR1 and CDR2 (germline): SGHKS, YYEKEE (reference sequence). With 4 bases clipped from V and 4 bases from J, the junction kept 6 bases outside the gene matches. This CDR3 contains 14 residues. The sequence came from a man aged 60 to 75 with active COVID-19. This chain connects TRBV5-5 to TRBJ2-7; the match to TRBD1 covers 9 bases. The specimen sequenced was peripheral blood. CDR3 in DNA: TGTGCCAGCAGCCACGGACAGGGGTGGTACGAGCAGTACTTC. Residues: CASSHGQGWYEQYF.